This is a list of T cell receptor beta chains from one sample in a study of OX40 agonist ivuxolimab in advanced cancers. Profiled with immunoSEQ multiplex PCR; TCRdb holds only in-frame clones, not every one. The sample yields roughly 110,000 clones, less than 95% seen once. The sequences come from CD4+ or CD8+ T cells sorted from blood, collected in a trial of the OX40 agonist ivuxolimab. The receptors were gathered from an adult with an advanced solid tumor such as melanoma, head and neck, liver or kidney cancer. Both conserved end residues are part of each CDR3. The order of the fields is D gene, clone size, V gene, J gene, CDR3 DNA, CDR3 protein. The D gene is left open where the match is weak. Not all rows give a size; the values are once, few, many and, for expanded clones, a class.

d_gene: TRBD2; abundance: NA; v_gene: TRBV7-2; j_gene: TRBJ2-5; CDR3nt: TGTGCCAGCAGCTTAACCCTGGGACTAGCGGGAGAGACCCAGTACTTC; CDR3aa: CASSLTLGLAGETQYF
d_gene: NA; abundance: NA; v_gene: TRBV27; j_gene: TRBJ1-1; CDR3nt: TGTGCCAGCAGCAGTACATTCGGACAGCTTGAAGCTTTCTTT; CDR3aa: CASSSTFGQLEAFF
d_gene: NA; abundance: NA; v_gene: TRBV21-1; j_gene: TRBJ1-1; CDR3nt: TGTGCCAGCAGCAGTCGACAGGAGAACACTGAAGCTTTCTTT; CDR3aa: CASSSRQENTEAFF
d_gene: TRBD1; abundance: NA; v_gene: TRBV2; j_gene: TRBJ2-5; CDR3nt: TGTGCCAGCAGAGGACAGGGGGAGACCCAGTACTTC; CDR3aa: CASRGQGETQYF
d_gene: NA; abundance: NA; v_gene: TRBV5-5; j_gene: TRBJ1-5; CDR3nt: TGTGCCAGCAGCTTGGCAGAAGGACGTCAGCCCCAGCATTTT; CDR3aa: CASSLAEGRQPQHF
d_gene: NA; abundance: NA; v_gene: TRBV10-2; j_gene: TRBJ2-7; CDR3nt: TGCGCCAGCAGTGATCGGAGGGGGCAAAGTTACGAGCAGTACTTC; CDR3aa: CASSDRRGQSYEQYF
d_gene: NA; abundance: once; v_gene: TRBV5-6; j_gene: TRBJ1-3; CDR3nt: TGTGCCAGCAGCTCCTTGACTCCTAATCCGGCTGGAAACACCATATATTTT; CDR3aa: CASSSLTPNPAGNTIYF
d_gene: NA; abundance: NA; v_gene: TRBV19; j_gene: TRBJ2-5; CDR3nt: TGTGCCAGTAGCCTTCCACCCGAGGAGACCCAGTACTTC; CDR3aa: CASSLPPEETQYF
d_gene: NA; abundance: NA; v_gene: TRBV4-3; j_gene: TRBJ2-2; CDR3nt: TGCGCCAGCAGCCAAGATATTTCGGGCCTAATCGGGGAGCTGTTTTTT; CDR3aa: CASSQDISGLIGELFF
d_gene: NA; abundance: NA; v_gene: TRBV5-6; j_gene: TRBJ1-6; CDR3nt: TGTGCCAGCAGCTTGGCCGCTGGGGCGGGAAATTCACCCCTCCACTTT; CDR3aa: CASSLAAGAGNSPLHF
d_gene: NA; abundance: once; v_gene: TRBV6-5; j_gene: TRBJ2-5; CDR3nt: TGTGCCAGCAGTTACCCCGACACCCAAGAGACCCAGTACTTC; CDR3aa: CASSYPDTQETQYF
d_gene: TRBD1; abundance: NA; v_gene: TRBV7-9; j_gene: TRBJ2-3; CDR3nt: TGTGCCAGCAGCTTAGACCGGGACAGCGTTAGCACAGATACGCAGTATTTT; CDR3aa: CASSLDRDSVSTDTQYF
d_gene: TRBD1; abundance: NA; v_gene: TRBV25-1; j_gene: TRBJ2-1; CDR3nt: TGTGCCAGCAGTGAACCGGGACAGTACAATGAGCAGTTCTTC; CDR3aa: CASSEPGQYNEQFF
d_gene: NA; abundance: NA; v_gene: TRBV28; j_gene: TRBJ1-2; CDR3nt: TGTGTCGTGGGCAGGAATTACTATGGCTACACCTTC; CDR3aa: CVVGRNYYGYTF
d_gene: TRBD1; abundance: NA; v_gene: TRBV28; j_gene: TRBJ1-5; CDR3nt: TGTGCCAGCAGTTTCCTTGGACAGGGGAGTCAGCCCCAGCATTTT; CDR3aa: CASSFLGQGSQPQHF
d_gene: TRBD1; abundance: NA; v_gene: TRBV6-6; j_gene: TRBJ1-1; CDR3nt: TGTGCCAGCAGTGACTGGGACAGCAAAATGAACACTGAAGCTTTCTTT; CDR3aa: CASSDWDSKMNTEAFF
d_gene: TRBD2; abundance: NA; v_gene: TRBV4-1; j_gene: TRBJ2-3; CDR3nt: TGCGCCAGCAGCCGACTAGCGGTGGGGTCTAGCACAGATACGCAGTATTTT; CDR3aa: CASSRLAVGSSTDTQYF
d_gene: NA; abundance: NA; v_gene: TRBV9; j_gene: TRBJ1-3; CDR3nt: TGTGCCAGCACCCCGAGGAGCTCTGGAAACACCATATATTTT; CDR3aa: CASTPRSSGNTIYF
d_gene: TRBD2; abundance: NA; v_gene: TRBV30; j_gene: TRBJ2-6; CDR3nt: TGTGCCTTAGATCTAGCGGGGGGGTCCGGGGCCAACGTCCTGACTTTC; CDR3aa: CALDLAGGSGANVLTF
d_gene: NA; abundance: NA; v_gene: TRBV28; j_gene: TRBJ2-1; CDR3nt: TGTGCCAGCAGTTCCCTGTTGACAGGCCGAGACTACAATGAGCAGTTCTTC; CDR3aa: CASSSLLTGRDYNEQFF
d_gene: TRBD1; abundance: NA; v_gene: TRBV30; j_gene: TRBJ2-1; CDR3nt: TGTGCCTGGAGTGTACTGGGGACAGTGAGACGGGAGCAGTTCTTC; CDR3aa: CAWSVLGTVRREQFF
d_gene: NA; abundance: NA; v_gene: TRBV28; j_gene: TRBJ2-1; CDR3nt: TGTGCCAGCAGGGGGAGCCGCAGCTCCTACAATGAGCAGTTCTTC; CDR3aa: CASRGSRSSYNEQFF
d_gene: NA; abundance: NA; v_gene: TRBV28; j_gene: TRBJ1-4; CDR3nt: TGTGCCAGCAGACGTTCTGTGCAGGGTGAAAAACTGTTTTTT; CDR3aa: CASRRSVQGEKLFF
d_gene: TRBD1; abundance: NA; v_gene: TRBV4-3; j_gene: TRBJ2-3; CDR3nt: TGCGCCAGCAGCCAAAGGACAGGGGGAGATACGCAGTATTTT; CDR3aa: CASSQRTGGDTQYF
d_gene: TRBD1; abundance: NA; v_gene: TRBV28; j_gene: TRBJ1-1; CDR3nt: TGTGCCAGCAGTTTATACAAGACAGGGGCCACTGAAGCTTTCTTT; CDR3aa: CASSLYKTGATEAFF
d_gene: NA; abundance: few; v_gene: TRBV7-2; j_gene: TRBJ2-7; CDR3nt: TGTGCCAGCAGTTACAGGGAGTGGGCCTACGAGCAGTACTTC; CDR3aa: CASSYREWAYEQYF
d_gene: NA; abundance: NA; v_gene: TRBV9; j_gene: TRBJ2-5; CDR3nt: TGTGCCAGCAGCGAAGGACATATCCAAGAGACCCAGTACTTC; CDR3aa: CASSEGHIQETQYF
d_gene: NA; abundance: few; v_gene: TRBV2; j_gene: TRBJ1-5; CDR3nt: TGTGCCAGCAGTGGACCAGGTTCTTTTCAGCCCCAGCATTTT; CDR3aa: CASSGPGSFQPQHF
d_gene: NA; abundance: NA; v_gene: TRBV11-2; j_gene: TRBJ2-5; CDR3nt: TGTGCCAGCAGCCTAATTAAAGAGACCCAGTACTTC; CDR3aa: CASSLIKETQYF
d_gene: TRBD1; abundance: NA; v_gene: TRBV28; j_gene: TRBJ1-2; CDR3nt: TGTGCCAGCCGCCAGGGGGTGGGGAACTATGGCTACACCTTC; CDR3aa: CASRQGVGNYGYTF
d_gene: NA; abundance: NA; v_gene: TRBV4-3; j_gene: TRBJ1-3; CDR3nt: TGCGCCAGCAGCCAAGGTCCAGGGGCGGGAAACACCATATATTTT; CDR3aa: CASSQGPGAGNTIYF
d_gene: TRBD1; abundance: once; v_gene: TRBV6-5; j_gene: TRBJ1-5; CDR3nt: TGTGCCAGCAGCCCAGACAGGGGTGGCAATCAGCCCCAGCATTTT; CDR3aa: CASSPDRGGNQPQHF
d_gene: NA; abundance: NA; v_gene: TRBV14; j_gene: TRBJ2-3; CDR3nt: TGTGCCAGCAGCCACGGAGGGACTAGGGGGCCTGGGAGCACAGATACGCAGTATTTT; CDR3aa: CASSHGGTRGPGSTDTQYF
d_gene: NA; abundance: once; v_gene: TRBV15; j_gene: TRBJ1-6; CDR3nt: TGTGCCACCAGCAGAGATACTAGGGGAGGGTCACCCCTCCACTTT; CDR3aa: CATSRDTRGGSPLHF
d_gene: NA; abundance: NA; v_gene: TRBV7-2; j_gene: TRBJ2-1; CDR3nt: TGTGCCAGCACCGTACAGGGCTCGGCCTACAATGAGCAGTTCTTC; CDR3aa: CASTVQGSAYNEQFF
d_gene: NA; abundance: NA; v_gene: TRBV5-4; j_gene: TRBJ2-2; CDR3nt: TGTGCCAGCAGTCGAACACAGGGAGCCGGGGAGCTGTTTTTT; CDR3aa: CASSRTQGAGELFF
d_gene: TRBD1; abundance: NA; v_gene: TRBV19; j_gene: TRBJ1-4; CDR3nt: TGTGCCAGTAGCCACGGACAGGGGTGGGAAAAACTGTTTTTT; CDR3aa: CASSHGQGWEKLFF
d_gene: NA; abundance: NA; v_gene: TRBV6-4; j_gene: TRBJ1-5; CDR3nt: TGTGCCAGCAGTACTGAGGGGAATCAGCCCCAGCATTTT; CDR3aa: CASSTEGNQPQHF
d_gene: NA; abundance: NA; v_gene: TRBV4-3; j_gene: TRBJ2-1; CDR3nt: TGCGCCAGCAGCCATACGCGGCTCTACAATGAGCAGTTCTTC; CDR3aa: CASSHTRLYNEQFF
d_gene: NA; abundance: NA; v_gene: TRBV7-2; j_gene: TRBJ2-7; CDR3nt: TGTGCCAGCAGCGCGGCCGGGACACGGGGCTACGAGCAGTACTTC; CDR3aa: CASSAAGTRGYEQYF
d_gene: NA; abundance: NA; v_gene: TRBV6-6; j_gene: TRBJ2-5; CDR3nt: TGTGCCAGCAGTTACTGGGAACAAGAGACCCAGTACTTC; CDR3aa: CASSYWEQETQYF
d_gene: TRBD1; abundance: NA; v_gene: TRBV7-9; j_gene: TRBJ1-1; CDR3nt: TGTGCCAGCTTCCGGGACAGGGAAGCTTTCTTT; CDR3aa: CASFRDREAFF
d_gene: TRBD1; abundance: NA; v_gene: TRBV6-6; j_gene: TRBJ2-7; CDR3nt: TGTGCCAGCAGTCTCGGGACAGGGGGCGGCGAGCAGTACTTC; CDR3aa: CASSLGTGGGEQYF
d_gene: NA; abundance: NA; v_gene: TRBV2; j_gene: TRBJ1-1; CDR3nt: TGTGCCAGCAGCAACTCTGGAGGGGACACTGAAGCTTTCTTT; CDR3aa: CASSNSGGDTEAFF
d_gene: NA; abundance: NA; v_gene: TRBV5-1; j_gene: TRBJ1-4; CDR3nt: TGCGCCAGCAGCGCCCGCGGGGGGCCTAATGAAAAACTGTTTTTT; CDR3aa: CASSARGGPNEKLFF
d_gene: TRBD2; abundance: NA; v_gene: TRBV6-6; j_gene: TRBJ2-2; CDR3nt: TGTGCCAGCAGTCAATCCGGGACTAACGTATACCTGGAGCTGTTTTTT; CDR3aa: CASSQSGTNVYLELFF
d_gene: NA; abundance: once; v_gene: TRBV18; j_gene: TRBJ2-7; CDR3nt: TGTGCCAGCTCATATCTTGACAGAACCTGGGAGCAGTACTTC; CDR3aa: CASSYLDRTWEQYF
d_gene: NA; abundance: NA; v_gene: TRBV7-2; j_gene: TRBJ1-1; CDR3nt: TGTGCCAGCAGCTTAGTCCCGTGGGGCCAGGTGAACACTGAAGCTTTCTTT; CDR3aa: CASSLVPWGQVNTEAFF
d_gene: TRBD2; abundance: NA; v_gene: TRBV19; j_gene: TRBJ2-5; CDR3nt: TGTGCCAGTAGTACCATGACTAGCAGGGAGACCCAGTACTTC; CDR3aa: CASSTMTSRETQYF
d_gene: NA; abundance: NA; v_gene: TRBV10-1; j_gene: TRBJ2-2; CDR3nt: TGCGCCAGCAGTGTAGAAGGATACCCGAACACCGGGGAGCTGTTTTTT; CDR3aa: CASSVEGYPNTGELFF
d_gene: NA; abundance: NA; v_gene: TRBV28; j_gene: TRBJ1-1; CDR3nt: TGTGCCAGCAGTCCACCGGGACAATCTTTTAACACTGAAGCTTTCTTT; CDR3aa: CASSPPGQSFNTEAFF
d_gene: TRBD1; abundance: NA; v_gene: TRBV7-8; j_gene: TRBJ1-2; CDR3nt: TGTGCCAGCAGCTTAGCGGGAGGGGGGACAGCTGCTACCGACTATGGCTACACCTTC; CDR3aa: CASSLAGGGTAATDYGYTF
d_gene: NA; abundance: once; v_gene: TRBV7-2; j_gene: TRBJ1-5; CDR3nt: TGTGCCAGCAGCTTGCAGACGAATCAGCCCCAGCATTTT; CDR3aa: CASSLQTNQPQHF